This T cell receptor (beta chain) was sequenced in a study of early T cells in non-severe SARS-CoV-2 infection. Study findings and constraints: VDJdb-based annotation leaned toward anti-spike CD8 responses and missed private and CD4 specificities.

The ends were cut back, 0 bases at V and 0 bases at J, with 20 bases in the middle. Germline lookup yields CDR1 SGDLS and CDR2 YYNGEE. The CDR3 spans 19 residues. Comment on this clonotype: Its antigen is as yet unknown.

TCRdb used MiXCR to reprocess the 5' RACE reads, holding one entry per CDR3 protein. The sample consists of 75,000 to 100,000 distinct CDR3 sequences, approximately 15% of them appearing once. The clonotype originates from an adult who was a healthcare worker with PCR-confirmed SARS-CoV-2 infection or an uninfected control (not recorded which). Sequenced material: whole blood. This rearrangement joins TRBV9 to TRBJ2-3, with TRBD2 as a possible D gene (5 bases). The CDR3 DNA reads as TGTGCCAGCAGCGTAGGATCTGGCCGAGACTACGCTAGCACAGATACGCAGTATTTT. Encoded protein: CASSVGSGRDYASTDTQYF.